These T cell receptor beta chains were read from a single sample in a study of T cell repertoires in cytomegalovirus infection. One entry per CDR3 protein results from TCRdb running MiXCR on the reads. The sample comprises 480,000 or so distinct CDR3 sequences, around 10% of which are singletons, and roughly 10% rests with the top ten. The material sequenced was PBMCs. These receptors were obtained from a human donor in good health (CMV status not recorded). Some clones in this sample may be carry-over from other donors' samples. Each CDR3 is given with its conserved first and last residue. D genes are given only for firm matches. Size values are once, few and many counts, or a class for expanded clones, and some rows have none.

TRBJ2-3 15 TRBV5-4 TRBD2 many TGTGCCAGCAGTCCTCGAGCGGGGGAACAAGATACGCAGTATTTT CASSPRAGEQDTQYF
TRBJ2-7 14 TRBV5-6 . many TGTGCCAGCAGCCGGTTTGGGGGGAACTACGAGCAGTACTTC CASSRFGGNYEQYF
TRBJ1-5 15 TRBV10-3 TRBD1 . TGTGCCATCAGTGAGCCCGGACAGGGGGCCCAGCCCCAGCATTTT CAISEPGQGAQPQHF
TRBJ2-7 17 TRBV5-1 TRBD2 many TGCGCCAGCAGCCCCGGGACTAGCGGGGGGGCCCACTACGAGCAGTACTTC CASSPGTSGGAHYEQYF
TRBJ2-1 17 TRBV6-5 TRBD2 . TGTGCCAGCAGTTACTCGGGCAGCGGGAGCTCCTACAATGAGCAGTTCTTC CASSYSGSGSSYNEQFF
TRBJ2-3 12 TRBV20-1 TRBD2 few TGCAACGAGTGGGTAGCGGGGGATACGCAGTATTTT CNEWVAGDTQYF
TRBJ1-1 13 TRBV5-1 . many TGCGCCAGCAGCTTGGGAGGGGTCCGTGAAGCTTTCTTT CASSLGGVREAFF
TRBJ1-3 12 TRBV5-1 . . TGCGCCAGCAGGGAGACTGGAAACACCATATATTTT CASRETGNTIYF
TRBJ2-6 18 TRBV7-9 TRBD1 many TGTGCCAGCAGCTCCGGGACAGGGTATTCCTCTGGGGCCAACGTCCTGACTTTC CASSSGTGYSSGANVLTF
TRBJ2-3 15 TRBV11-2 . few TGTGCCAGCAGCCCGCGGTCCGGATATACAGATACGCAGTATTTT CASSPRSGYTDTQYF
TRBJ1-1 14 TRBV19 . few TGTGCCAGTAGTATAGGACAGCAGAACACTGAAGCTTTCTTT CASSIGQQNTEAFF
TRBJ1-2 14 TRBV28 . many TGTGCCAGCAGTTCCGCACGTCTTGGCTATGGCTACACCTTC CASSSARLGYGYTF
TRBJ1-4 14 TRBV6-5 TRBD1 many TGTGCCAGCAGTTACGACAGGGAAGGCGAAAAACTGTTTTTT CASSYDREGEKLFF
TRBJ2-7 19 TRBV24-1 TRBD1 . TGTGCCACCAGTGATCGCGACAGGGTCCTCTATTCGCCCTCCTACGAGCAGTACTTC CATSDRDRVLYSPSYEQYF
TRBJ1-3 15 TRBV5-5 . few TGTGCCAGCACGCGCGGAGACACCTCTGGAAACACCATATATTTT CASTRGDTSGNTIYF
TRBJ1-6 15 TRBV20-1 . many TGCAGTGCTGTACAGGGTAGCTCCTATAATTCACCCCTCCACTTT CSAVQGSSYNSPLHF
TRBJ2-1 14 TRBV5-4 TRBD2 . TGTGCCAGCAGCTTGCCACTAGCGCGCTATGAGCAGTTCTTC CASSLPLARYEQFF
TRBJ1-1 11 TRBV30 TRBD1 . TGTGCCTGGAGAGGACAGGTTGAAGCTTTCTTT CAWRGQVEAFF
TRBJ2-1 12 TRBV29-1 . . TGCAGCGTTGAGGCAGTTTACAATGAGCAGTTCTTC CSVEAVYNEQFF
TRBJ1-5 12 TRBV20-1 . few TGCAGTGCTAGAGTGGGGGATCAGCCCCAGCATTTT CSARVGDQPQHF
TRBJ1-5 14 TRBV6-5 . many TGTGCCAGCAGTTACAGGGGCCCGGGGCAGCCCCAGCATTTT CASSYRGPGQPQHF
TRBJ2-5 15 TRBV9 TRBD2 few TGTGCCAGCAGCATCTGGACTAGCGCAGAAGAGACCCAGTACTTC CASSIWTSAEETQYF
TRBJ2-1 16 TRBV19 . many TGTGCCAGTAGTAGTTTCGCTAGCAACCCTTACAATGAGCAGTTCTTC CASSSFASNPYNEQFF
TRBJ2-3 14 TRBV11-2 . . TGTGCCAGCAGCTTAGGGCCCGGACCAGATACGCAGTATTTT CASSLGPGPDTQYF
TRBJ2-1 16 TRBV19 TRBD2 . TGTGCCAGTAGTATAAAGGCGGGAGCTTTCTACAATGAGCAGTTCTTC CASSIKAGAFYNEQFF
TRBJ2-3 16 TRBV28 TRBD1 many TGTGCCAGCAGTTTAGTGGGGACAGGGAGCACAGATACGCAGTATTTT CASSLVGTGSTDTQYF
TRBJ2-1 15 TRBV7-3 . many TGTGCCAGCAGCTTAACGCTAGGATCGGATAATGAGCAGTTCTTC CASSLTLGSDNEQFF
TRBJ2-6 14 TRBV20-1 . many TGCAGTGCTCCGGACAACTCTGGGGCCAACGTCCTGACTTTC CSAPDNSGANVLTF
TRBJ2-1 14 TRBV5-4 . . TGTGCCAGCAGCCTCCCGGGGGTGGGTCGGGAGCAGTTCTTC CASSLPGVGREQFF
TRBJ2-1 15 TRBV7-2 TRBD2 many TGTGCCAGCAGCTTAATAACTAGCGCTTACAATGAGCAGTTCTTC CASSLITSAYNEQFF
TRBJ2-2 15 TRBV27 TRBD2 few TGTGCCAGCAGTTTAGGGCGGGAGGGAACCGGGGAGCTGTTTTTT CASSLGREGTGELFF
TRBJ1-4 13 TRBV2 . . TGTGCCAGCAGTCGACAGGTTGAAGAAAAACTGTTTTTT CASSRQVEEKLFF
TRBJ2-2 15 TRBV20-1 . . TGCAGTGCTAGCCCGACTAGTCCGAACACCGGGGAGCTGTTTTTT CSASPTSPNTGELFF
TRBJ2-2 15 TRBV6-1 . . TGTGCCAGCAGTGAAGGCCCGATCCACACCGGGGAGCTGTTTTTT CASSEGPIHTGELFF
TRBJ1-6 14 TRBV12-3/TRBV12-4 TRBD1 many TGTGCCAGCAGGGAGACAGGGGGAGGGTCACCCCTCCACTTT CASRETGGGSPLHF